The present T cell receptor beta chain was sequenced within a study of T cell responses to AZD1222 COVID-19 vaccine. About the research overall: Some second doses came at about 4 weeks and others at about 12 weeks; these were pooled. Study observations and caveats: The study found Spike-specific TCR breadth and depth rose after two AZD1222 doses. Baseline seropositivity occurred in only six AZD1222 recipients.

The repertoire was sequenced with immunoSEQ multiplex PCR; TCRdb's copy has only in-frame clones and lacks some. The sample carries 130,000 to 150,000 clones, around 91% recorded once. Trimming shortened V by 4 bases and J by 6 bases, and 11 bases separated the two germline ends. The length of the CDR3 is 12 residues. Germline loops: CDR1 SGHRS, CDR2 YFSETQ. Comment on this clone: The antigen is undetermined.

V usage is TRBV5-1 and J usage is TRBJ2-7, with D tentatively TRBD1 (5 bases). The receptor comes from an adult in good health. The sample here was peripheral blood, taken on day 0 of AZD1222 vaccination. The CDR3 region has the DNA TGCGCCAGCAGCCAGTCAGGGCGCGAGCAGTACTTC. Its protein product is CASSQSGREQYF.